There are many counts of the clone carrying this T cell receptor (beta chain). Its target is not known. The entry originates in a study of identical twins. Whole-study results and caveats: Beta out-of-frame sequences displayed a weaker excess of sharing between twins. Whereas memory repertoires showed no such difference, abundant cord blood beta clonotypes carried fewer insertions.

In TCRdb, the 5' RACE reads were re-called with MiXCR into one record per CDR3 protein. There are 250,000 to 350,000 distinct CDR3 sequences in the sample; approximately 8.5% occur only once, and approximately 2% lies in the top ten. This sample also belongs to another study, concerning yellow fever vaccine responses in identical twins.

This clonotype was sampled from a woman between 18 and 30 years old in good health. Sequenced sample: memory (CD45RO+) T cells sorted from blood.

CDR3 nucleotides: TGCGCCAGCAGCTTGGATGGCTTCACAGATACGCAGTATTTT. This sequence encodes CASSLDGFTDTQYF. The chain links TRBV5-1 to TRBJ2-3; D not certain. The germline V gene has CDR1 SGHRS and CDR2 YFSETQ. The CDR3 totals 14 residues. V gave up 0 bases and J gave up 2 bases, with 7 bases separating them.